The T cell receptor (beta chain) under discussion was sequenced for a study of CD8 T cells in ankylosing spondylitis. TCRdb independently ran MiXCR on the 5' RACE reads; one entry per CDR3 protein. The repertoire holds about 310,000 distinct CDR3 sequences, about a fifth seen once, with 3% to 4% in the top ten. This clonotype has a count of ten or more. Antigen specificity is unknown. Deletions cut 0 bases from V and 6 bases from J, with 18 bases between. Per the germline V gene, CDR1 is SGHTA and CDR2 is FQGNSA. This CDR3 is 17 amino acids long. Notes on the study in general: Within matched ankylosing spondylitis synovial fluid, disease-linked clones were reportedly significantly enriched.

This receptor was taken from a female donor with ankylosing spondylitis or in good health (not recorded which). The sample taken for sequencing was blood, either unsorted or a sorted T cell fraction (not recorded which). This sequence joins TRBV7-2 and TRBJ2-1, with D uncertain. The CDR3 coding sequence is TGTGCCAGCAGCTTAGCTCATGCGGCACTTACCACCAATGAGCAGTTCTTC. As protein: CASSLAHAALTTNEQFF.